This T cell receptor beta chain was profiled in a study of identical twins. MiXCR, applied by TCRdb to the 5' RACE reads, yields one record per CDR3 protein. This sample has about 250,000 distinct CDR3 sequences, with about 8.3% found just once. These data were also filed under a second study, of yellow fever vaccine responses in identical twins.

Material for sequencing was CD8+ T cells sorted from blood. The TCR was taken from a woman under 30 in good health.

CDR3 amino acids: CASSKRRGGNQPQHF. CDR3 DNA: TGTGCCAGCAGCAAAAGGAGAGGGGGCAATCAGCCCCAGCATTTT. The chain employs TRBV21-1 and TRBJ1-5; the listed D gene, TRBD1, was not tested against the DNA. TRBV21-1 counts as a pseudogene. CDR3 length equals 15 residues.